Given below is one T cell receptor beta chain in context. Its matching antigen is unknown. This record comes from a study of shared clonotypes between healthy human individuals. Study-level results: Limitation of the genetic and exposure-history diversity represented came from the few donors.

The CDR3 loop spans 14 amino acids. V dropped 8 bases and J dropped 8; count of bases not matched to a gene: 12. From germline, CDR1 is LNHDA and CDR2 SQIVND (reference sequence). The method was immunoSEQ multiplex PCR; TCRdb's version includes in-frame clones alone and lacks a portion of them. The table lists 2,500,000 or so clones, roughly 92% of them singletons. The genes are TRBV19 and TRBJ1-2; 9 bases fit TRBD1. This clonotype was obtained from a man younger than 30 in good health. Sequenced: naive CD4+ T cells sorted from blood. Subset: CD45RA+ positively selected. The CDR3 here is CASLTTGTGNGYTF. The CDR3 DNA sequence: TGTGCCAGTCTAACCACCGGGACAGGGAACGGCTACACCTTC. The full variable domain, completed using reference TRBV19 and TRBJ1-2, is DGGITQSPKYLFRKEGQNVTLSCEQNLNHDAMYWYRQDPGQGLRLIYYSQIVNDFQKGDIAEGYSVSREKKESFPLTVTSAQKNPTAFYLCASLTTGTGNGYTFGSGTRLTVV.